One and the same sample provided the 20 T cell receptor beta chains below, sequenced in a study of T cells in Graves' hyperthyroidism and ophthalmopathy. RNA transcripts provided the source from which TCR beta CDR3 regions were amplified. An initial round of RT-PCR targeting the TCR CDR3 relied on the HTBI primer set. MiXCR, applied by TCRdb to the multiplex PCR reads, yields one record per CDR3 protein. Of approximately 510,000 distinct CDR3 sequences in the sample, roughly 20% are singletons; the top ten hold more than 20%. The sequencing input was blood. The receptors here all came from a man aged 18 to 30 with Graves' hyperthyroidism.

This clonotype was seen repeatedly, ten times or more. This sequence joins TRBV20-1 and TRBJ1-3; D may be TRBD1 (5 bases). There are 15 residues in the CDR3. CDR1 DFQATT and CDR2 SNEGSKA come from the germline V gene (reference sequence). The germline V and J ends were trimmed by 3 bases and 3 bases, with 15 bases remaining between them. The CDR3, as DNA: TGCAGTGCTAGGGGGCGCGGGGATGGTGGAAACACCATATATTTT. This encodes CSARGRGDGGNTIYF.

The rearrangement links TRBV11-3 to TRBJ2-5; TRBD1 agrees at 7 bases. After removal of 5 bases from V and 2 bases from J, the junction contained 8 bases not matched to a gene. There are 15 residues in the CDR3. Germline CDR1 and CDR2: SGHNT and YENEEA. CDR3 amino acids: CASSPLDREQETQYF. The CDR3 DNA reads TGTGCCAGCAGCCCGCTAGACAGGGAGCAAGAGACCCAGTACTTC.

This clonotype was recorded at least ten times. The chain employs TRBV7-3 and TRBJ1-5; D remains unclear. This CDR3 has 12 residues. The V gene lost 8 bases and the J gene lost 2 bases, with 7 bases spanning the gap. Germline values: CDR1 SGHTA, CDR2 FQGTGA. The CDR3 spells CASAPGNQPQHF. CDR3 DNA: TGTGCCAGCGCCCCGGGCAATCAGCCCCAGCATTTT.

At least ten counts were recorded for this clonotype. The chain has TRBV6-5 and TRBJ2-7; 7 positions match TRBD1. The CDR3 consists of 14 residues. The junction had 6 bases not matched to a gene; V was cut back by 5 bases and J by 2 bases. Looked up from germline, CDR1 is MNHEY and CDR2 is SVGAGI. CDR3: CASSPTGLTYEQYF. CDR3 in DNA: TGTGCCAGCAGTCCGACAGGGCTGACCTACGAGCAGTACTTC.

V usage is TRBV30 and J usage is TRBJ1-6; D uncertain. Trimming removed 4 bases from V and 0 bases from J, with 13 bases in between. Per the germline V gene, CDR1 is GTSNPN and CDR2 is SVGIG (reference sequence). The CDR3 sequence is 16 residues long. The CDR3 nucleotides are TGTGCCTGGACCGTAGCTCAGGTCTCCTATAATTCACCCCTCCACTTT. Translation: CAWTVAQVSYNSPLHF.

This clonotype was detected a few times. The CDR3 coding sequence is TGTGCCAGCAGTGGGGGCCCGGATACGCAGTATTTT. Protein: CASSGGPDTQYF. The chain uses TRBV27 and TRBJ2-3; D perhaps matches TRBD1 (6 bases). There are 12 residues in the CDR3. Deletions cut 5 bases from V and 6 bases from J, with 9 bases between. In germline, CDR1 is MNHEY, CDR2 SMNVEV (reference sequence).

The DNA for the CDR3 is TGCGCCAGCAGCTTGGTCACAGACTCCTACGAGCAGTACTTC. This sequence encodes CASSLVTDSYEQYF. V gene TRBV5-1 combines with J gene TRBJ2-7; D gene unclear. This CDR3 is built from 14 residues. Germline values: CDR1 SGHRS, CDR2 YFSETQ. Trimming shortened V by 0 bases and J by 0 bases, and 7 bases separated the two germline ends.

This clonotype appeared many times. The genes are TRBV28 and TRBJ1-2; no firm D call. V was cut by 4 bases and J by 4 bases, with 10 bases left in between. The CDR3 has 13 residues. The germline V gene encodes CDR1 MDHEN and CDR2 SYDVKM. The CDR3: CASSSPGSYGYTF. The CDR3 coding sequence is TGTGCCAGCAGTTCCCCGGGCTCCTATGGCTACACCTTC.

This clonotype was counted at least ten times. The gene calls are TRBV11-2 and TRBJ1-1; 10 bases agree with TRBD1. Germline CDR1 SGHAT, CDR2 FQNNGV. V was pared by 5 bases and J by 7 bases, with 7 bases of the junction left unmatched. This CDR3 region has 14 residues. The CDR3: CASSLRQGAGEAFF. For the CDR3, the DNA is TGTGCCAGCAGCCTCAGACAGGGGGCCGGTGAAGCTTTCTTT.

For the CDR3, the DNA is TGTGCCACCAGCAGAGATCTAGGGGGGGCAACTAATGAAAAACTGTTTTTT. It yields the protein CATSRDLGGATNEKLFF. This chain uses TRBV15 with TRBJ1-4; tentatively, D is TRBD1 (6 bases). The CDR3 covers 17 residues. With 0 bases removed from V and 0 bases from J, the gap between germline ends came to 11 bases. Per the germline V gene, CDR1 is LNHNV and CDR2 is YYDKDF (reference sequence).

The sample holds many counts of this clonotype. The rearrangement links TRBV11-2 to TRBJ2-5, with 14 nucleotides matching TRBD2. The CDR3 has 16 residues. V dropped 6 bases and J dropped 4; count of bases not matched to a gene: 7. The germline gives CDR1 SGHAT, CDR2 FQNNGV. This chain's CDR3 is CASRNPGTSGGETQYF. The CDR3 region has the DNA TGTGCCAGCAGAAACCCCGGGACTAGCGGGGGAGAGACCCAGTACTTC.

This clonotype was detected ten times or more. At one boundary the junction diverges from the germline segment, which might be a read error. This rearrangement joins TRBV10-3 to TRBJ2-7; 10 nucleotides align to TRBD2. There are 15 residues in the CDR3. Germline V CDR1 and CDR2: ENHRY, SYGVKD. CDR3 loop: CASSESSGGLYEQYF. DNA for the CDR3: TGTGCCAGCAGTGAGTCTAGCGGGGGCTTATACGAGCAGTACTTC.

This clonotype was counted at least ten times. The chain is built from TRBV20-1 and TRBJ2-7; 8 nucleotides line up with TRBD1. CDR1 and CDR2 from the germline V gene are DFQATT and SNEGSKA (reference sequence). The CDR3 contains 13 residues. Trimming took 3 bases from V and 1 from J; bases not matched to a gene: 2. In DNA form, the CDR3 reads TGCAGTGCTAGTGACAGGGGTTCCTACGAGCAGTACTTC. Encoded protein: CSASDRGSYEQYF.

At least ten counts were recorded for this clonotype. This chain joins TRBV12-3 or TRBV12-4 and TRBJ1-1, with TRBD1 matching over 9 bases. Losses at the gene ends were 3 bases for V and 4 bases for J; bases not matched to a gene: 9. The CDR3 totals 16 residues. The DNA for the CDR3 is TGTGCCAGCAGTTTTAGGAGGGACAGGGCTGGCACTGAAGCTTTCTTT. Encoded protein: CASSFRRDRAGTEAFF.

This clonotype occurred many times. This chain connects TRBV6-1 to TRBJ1-5, with a weak D call TRBD1 (6 bases). Trimming shortened V by 10 bases and J by 6 bases, and 16 bases separated the two germline ends. Germline assignment: CDR1 MNHNS and CDR2 SASEGT. The CDR3 contains 13 residues. CDR3 coding DNA: TGTGCCACCGCCCGGGGGCCGGGTCAGCCCCAGCATTTT. It is translated as CATARGPGQPQHF.

For this clonotype: A read error may be the cause here, since a much bigger clone is one base away. The CDR3 here is CAITQGANSYEQYF. CDR3 bases: TGTGCCATCACCCAGGGGGCAAACTCCTACGAGCAGTACTTC. The V call is TRBV6-1, the J call TRBJ2-7; 8 bases are shared with TRBD1. This CDR3 is 14 amino acids long. V lost 10 bases and J lost 0; bases outside the gene matches: 8. CDR1 MNHNS and CDR2 SASEGT come from the germline V gene.

The V call is TRBV12-3 or TRBV12-4, the J call TRBJ2-5; weak D call: TRBD1 (6 bases). Between the trimmed V and J ends, which lost 6 bases and 5 bases, there was a span of 10 bases. The CDR3 is made up of 12 amino acids. CDR3 coding DNA: TGTGCCAGCAGCCAGGGGTGGGAGACCCAGTACTTC. Protein: CASSQGWETQYF.

CDR3 DNA sequence: TGTGCCAGCGAGATACACGGTAGCAATCAGCCCCAGCATTTT. Amino acids: CASEIHGSNQPQHF. This chain connects TRBV6-2 or TRBV6-3 to TRBJ1-5; D gene ambiguous. This CDR3 spans 14 amino acids. Germline V gene data show CDR1 as MNHEY and CDR2 as SVGEGT. Trimming shortened V by 8 bases and J by 0 bases, and 11 bases separated the two germline ends.

CDR3 sequence (DNA): TGTGCCAGCAGCCCCCAGGGGAACCTCCTTTATAATTCACCCCTCCACTTT. This translates into CASSPQGNLLYNSPLHF. The chain is built from TRBV4-2 and TRBJ1-6, with D maybe TRBD1 (6 bases). The CDR3 has 17 residues. The V gene's germline CDR1 is LGHNA and CDR2 YNFKEQ. V shed 4 bases and J shed 4 bases, with 17 bases lying between them.

The chain links TRBV20-1 to TRBJ2-2; D is perhaps TRBD1 or TRBD2 (5 bases each). The V gene lost 6 bases and the J gene lost 2 bases, with 19 bases spanning the gap. The CDR3 totals 16 residues. Per germline, CDR1 DFQATT and CDR2 SNEGSKA (reference sequence). The DNA of the CDR3 is TGCAGTGCAACCCCCCCGGGGCAGGGTAACACCGGGGAGCTGTTTTTT. It is translated as CSATPPGQGNTGELFF.